The present entry profiles one T cell receptor (beta chain) with its context. The data originate from a study of blood T cell repertoires in COVID-19. Study background: Some COVID-19 samples were acute and others convalescent; all came from the United States, Italy and Spain. T cells, B-cell-depleted T cells, or PBMCs supplied cDNA or gDNA.

V lost 3 bases and J 8 bases, leaving 8 bases between the germline ends. The CDR3 contains 12 residues. Germline values: CDR1 MNHEY, CDR2 SMNVEV (reference sequence). Libraries were prepared by immunoSEQ multiplex PCR; TCRdb keeps only in-frame clonotypes and omits some of them. Here the sample spans about 330,000 clones, approximately 89% being singletons. Two negative PCRs, clearance, or symptom resolution were required of recovered Cohort 3 donors. V and J are TRBV27 and TRBJ1-5, with D unresolved. Sequenced sample: PBMCs or T cells enriched from blood (not recorded which). The TCR originated in a man aged 25-45 years who had recovered from COVID-19. In nucleotides, the CDR3 is TGTGCCAGCAGTTTTCTCGGGAAGCCCCAGCATTTT. Translated, it gives CASSFLGKPQHF.